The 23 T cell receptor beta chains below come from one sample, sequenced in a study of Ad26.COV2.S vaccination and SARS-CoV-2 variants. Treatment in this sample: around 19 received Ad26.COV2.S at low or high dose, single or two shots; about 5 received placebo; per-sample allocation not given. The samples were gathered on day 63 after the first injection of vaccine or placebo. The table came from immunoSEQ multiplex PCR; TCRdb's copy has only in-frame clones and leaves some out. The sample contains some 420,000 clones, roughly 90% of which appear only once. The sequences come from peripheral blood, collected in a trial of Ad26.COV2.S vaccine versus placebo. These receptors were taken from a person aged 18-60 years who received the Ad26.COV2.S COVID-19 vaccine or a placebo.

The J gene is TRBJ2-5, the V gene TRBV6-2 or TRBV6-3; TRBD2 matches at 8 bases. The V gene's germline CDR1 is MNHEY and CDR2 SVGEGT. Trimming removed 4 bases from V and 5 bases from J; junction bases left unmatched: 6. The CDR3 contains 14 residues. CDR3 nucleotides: TGTGCCAGCAGTTCGGCGGGGGGATGGGAGACCCAGTACTTC. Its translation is CASSSAGGWETQYF.

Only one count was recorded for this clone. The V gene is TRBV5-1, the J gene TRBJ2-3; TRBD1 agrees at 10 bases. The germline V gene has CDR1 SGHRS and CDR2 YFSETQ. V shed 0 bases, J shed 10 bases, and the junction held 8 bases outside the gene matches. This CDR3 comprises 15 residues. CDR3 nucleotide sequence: TGCGCCAGCAGCTTGGGTGGGACAGGGGTGTCTGCGCAGTATTTT. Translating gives CASSLGGTGVSAQYF.

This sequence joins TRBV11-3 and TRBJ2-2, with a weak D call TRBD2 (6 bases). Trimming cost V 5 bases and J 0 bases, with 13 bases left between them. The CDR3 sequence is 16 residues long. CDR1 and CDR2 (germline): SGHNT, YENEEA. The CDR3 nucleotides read TGTGCCAGCAGCCCCGGAGGGGCTTCGAACACCGGGGAGCTGTTTTTT. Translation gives CASSPGGASNTGELFF.

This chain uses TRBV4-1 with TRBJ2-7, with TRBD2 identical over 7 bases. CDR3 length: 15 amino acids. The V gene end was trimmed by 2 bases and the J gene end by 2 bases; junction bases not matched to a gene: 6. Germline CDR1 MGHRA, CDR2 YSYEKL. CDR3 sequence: CASSQSGLPTYEQYF. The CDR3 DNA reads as TGCGCCAGCAGCCAATCGGGACTACCGACCTACGAGCAGTACTTC.

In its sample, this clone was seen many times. CDR3: CASSLDHRTGQSYEQYF. The CDR3 DNA reads as TGTGCCAGCAGCTTAGACCACAGGACGGGACAATCCTACGAGCAGTACTTC. V and J are TRBV11-2 and TRBJ2-7, with TRBD1 as a possible D gene (6 bases). CDR3 length: 17 residues. Germline V lookup: CDR1 SGHAT, CDR2 FQNNGV. V dropped 0 bases and J dropped 1 base, with 16 bases sitting between them.

The CDR3 DNA sequence: TGTGCCAGCAGCCCTGCGGTGGATTCACACAACAATGAGCAGTTCTTC. Its protein is CASSPAVDSHNNEQFF. This chain joins TRBV7-3 and TRBJ2-1; D is uncertain. V was pared by 5 bases and J by 5 bases, with 19 bases between. CDR3 length equals 16 residues. Germline V gene sequence: CDR1 SGHTA, CDR2 FQGTGA.

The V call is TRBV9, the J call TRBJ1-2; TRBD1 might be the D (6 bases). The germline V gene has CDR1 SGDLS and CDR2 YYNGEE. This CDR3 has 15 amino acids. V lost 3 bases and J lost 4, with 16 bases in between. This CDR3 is CASSAGRGAFYGYTF. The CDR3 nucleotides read TGTGCCAGCAGCGCGGGTCGGGGGGCCTTCTATGGCTACACCTTC.

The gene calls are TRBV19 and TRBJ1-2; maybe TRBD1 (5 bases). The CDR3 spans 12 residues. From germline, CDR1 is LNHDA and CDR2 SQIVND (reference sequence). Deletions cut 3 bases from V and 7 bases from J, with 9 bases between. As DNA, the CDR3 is TGTGCCAGTAGTATGTCAGGGTTTGGCTACACCTTC. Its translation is CASSMSGFGYTF. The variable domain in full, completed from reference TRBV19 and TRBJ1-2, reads DGGITQSPKYLFRKEGQNVTLSCEQNLNHDAMYWYRQDPGQGLRLIYYSQIVNDFQKGDIAEGYSVSREKKESFPLTVTSAQKNPTAFYLCASSMSGFGYTFGSGTRLTVV.

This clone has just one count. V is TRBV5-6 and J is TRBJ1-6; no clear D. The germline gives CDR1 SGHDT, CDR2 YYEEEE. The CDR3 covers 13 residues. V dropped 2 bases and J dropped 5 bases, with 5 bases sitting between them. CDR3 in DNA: TGTGCCAGCAGCTTCCTGGATAATTCACCCCTCCACTTT. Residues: CASSFLDNSPLHF.

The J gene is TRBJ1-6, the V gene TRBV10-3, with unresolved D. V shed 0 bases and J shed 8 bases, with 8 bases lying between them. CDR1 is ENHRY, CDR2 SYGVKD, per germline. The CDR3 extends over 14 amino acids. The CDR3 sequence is CAISESRADSPLHF. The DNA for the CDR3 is TGTGCCATCAGTGAGTCGCGGGCTGATTCACCCCTCCACTTT.

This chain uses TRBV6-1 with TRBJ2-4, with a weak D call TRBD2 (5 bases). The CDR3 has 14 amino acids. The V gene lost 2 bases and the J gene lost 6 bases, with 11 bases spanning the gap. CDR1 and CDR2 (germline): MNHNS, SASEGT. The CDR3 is CASSETGGGNIQYF. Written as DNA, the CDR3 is TGTGCCAGCAGTGAAACTGGAGGCGGAAACATTCAGTACTTC.

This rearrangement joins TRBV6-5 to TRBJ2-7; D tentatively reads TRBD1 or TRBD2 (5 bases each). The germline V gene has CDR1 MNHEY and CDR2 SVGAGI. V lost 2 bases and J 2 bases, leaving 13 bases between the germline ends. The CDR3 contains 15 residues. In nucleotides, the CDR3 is TGTGCCAGCAGTTACGGAACCGGGACGCCCTACGAGCAGTACTTC. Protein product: CASSYGTGTPYEQYF.

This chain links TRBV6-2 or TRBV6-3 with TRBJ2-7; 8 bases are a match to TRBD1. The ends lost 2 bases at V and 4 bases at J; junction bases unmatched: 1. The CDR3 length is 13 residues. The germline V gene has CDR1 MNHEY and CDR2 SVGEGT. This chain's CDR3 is CASSYDRGYEQYF. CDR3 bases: TGTGCCAGCAGTTACGACAGGGGATACGAGCAGTACTTC.

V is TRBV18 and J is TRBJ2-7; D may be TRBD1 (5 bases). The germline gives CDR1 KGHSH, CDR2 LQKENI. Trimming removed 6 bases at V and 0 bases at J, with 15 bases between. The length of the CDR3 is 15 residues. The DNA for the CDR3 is TGTGCCAGCTCCACCGTAGGCGACAGCTCCTACGAGCAGTACTTC. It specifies CASSTVGDSSYEQYF.

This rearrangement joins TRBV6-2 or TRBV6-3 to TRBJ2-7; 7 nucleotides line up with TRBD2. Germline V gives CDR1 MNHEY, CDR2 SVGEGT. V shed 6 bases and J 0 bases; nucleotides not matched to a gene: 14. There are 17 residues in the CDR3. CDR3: CASSHLGRGSSSYEQYF. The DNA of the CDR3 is TGTGCCAGCAGCCACCTCGGGCGGGGGTCCTCCTCCTACGAGCAGTACTTC.

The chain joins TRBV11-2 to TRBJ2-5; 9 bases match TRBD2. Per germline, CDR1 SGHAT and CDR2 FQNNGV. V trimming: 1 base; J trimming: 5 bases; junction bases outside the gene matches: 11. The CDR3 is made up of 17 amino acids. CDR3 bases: TGTGCCAGCAGCTTAGCGGCGGGGGGGCAGGGAACGGAGACCCAGTACTTC. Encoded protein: CASSLAAGGQGTETQYF. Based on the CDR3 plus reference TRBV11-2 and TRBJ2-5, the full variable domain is EAGVAQSPRYKIIEKRQSVAFWCNPISGHATLYWYQQILGQGPKLLIQFQNNGVVDDSQLPKDRFSAERLKGVDSTLKIQPAKLEDSAVYLCASSLAAGGQGTETQYFGPGTRLLVL.

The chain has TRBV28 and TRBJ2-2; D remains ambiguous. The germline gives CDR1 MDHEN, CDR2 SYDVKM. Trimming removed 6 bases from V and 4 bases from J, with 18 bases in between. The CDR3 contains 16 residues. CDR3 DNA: TGTGCCAGCAGGGTCAGCCCAGAATTTATCACCGGGGAGCTGTTTTTT. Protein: CASRVSPEFITGELFF.

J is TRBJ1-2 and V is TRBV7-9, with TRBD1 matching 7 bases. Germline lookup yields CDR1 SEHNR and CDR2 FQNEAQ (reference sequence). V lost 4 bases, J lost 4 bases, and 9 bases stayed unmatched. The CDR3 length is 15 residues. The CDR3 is CASSSRTGGFYGYTF. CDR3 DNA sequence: TGTGCCAGCAGCTCGAGGACAGGCGGATTCTATGGCTACACCTTC.

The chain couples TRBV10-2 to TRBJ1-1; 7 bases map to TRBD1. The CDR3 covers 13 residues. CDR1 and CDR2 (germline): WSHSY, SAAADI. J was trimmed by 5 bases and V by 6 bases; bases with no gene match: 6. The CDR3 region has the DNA TGCGCCAGCAGCCCGGGACAGCGAACTGAAGCTTTCTTT. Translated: CASSPGQRTEAFF.

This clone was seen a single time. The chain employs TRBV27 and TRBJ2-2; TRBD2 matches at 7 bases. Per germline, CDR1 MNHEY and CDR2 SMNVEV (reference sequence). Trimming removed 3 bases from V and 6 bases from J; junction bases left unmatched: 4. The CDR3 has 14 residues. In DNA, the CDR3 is TGTGCCAGCAGTTTGGGGGGGGTTCCCGGGGAGCTGTTTTTT. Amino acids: CASSLGGVPGELFF.

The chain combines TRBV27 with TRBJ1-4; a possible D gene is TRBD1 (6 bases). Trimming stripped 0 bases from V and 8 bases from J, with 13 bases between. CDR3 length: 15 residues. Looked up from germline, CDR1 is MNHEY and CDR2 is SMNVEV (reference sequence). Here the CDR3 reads CASSLSWGAGEKLFF. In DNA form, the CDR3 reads TGTGCCAGCAGTTTATCTTGGGGGGCAGGCGAAAAACTGTTTTTT.

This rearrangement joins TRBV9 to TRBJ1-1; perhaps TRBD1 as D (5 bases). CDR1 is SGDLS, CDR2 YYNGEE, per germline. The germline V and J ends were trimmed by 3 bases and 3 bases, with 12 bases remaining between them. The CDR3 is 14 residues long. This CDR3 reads CASSARDTDTEAFF. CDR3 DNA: TGTGCCAGCAGCGCCAGGGATACGGACACTGAAGCTTTCTTT.

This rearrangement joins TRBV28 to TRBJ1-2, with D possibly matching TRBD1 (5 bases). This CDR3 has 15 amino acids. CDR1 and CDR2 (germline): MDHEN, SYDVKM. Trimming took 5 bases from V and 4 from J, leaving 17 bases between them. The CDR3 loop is CASSQYERQTYGYTF. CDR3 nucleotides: TGTGCCAGCAGTCAATATGAAAGACAGACCTATGGCTACACCTTC.